The 22 T cell receptor beta chains presented below share a single source sample, sequenced in a study of Ad26.COV2.S vaccination and SARS-CoV-2 variants. TCRdb keeps only in-frame clones here, not all; method: immunoSEQ multiplex PCR. The data contain about 440,000 clones, around nine tenths of them singletons. Specified treatment: about 20 received Ad26.COV2.S at low or high dose, single or two shots; about 5 received placebo; per-sample allocation not given. Vaccine and placebo recipients were sampled on day 63 after the first injection. The sample was peripheral blood, taken in a trial of Ad26.COV2.S vaccine versus placebo. The receptors were sampled from a person between 18 and 60 years old who received the Ad26.COV2.S COVID-19 vaccine or a placebo.

This clone was picked up one time. The V gene is TRBV7-9, the J gene TRBJ1-1; no clear D. The V end was cut by 4 bases, the J end by 5 bases, with 17 bases between. CDR3 length: 15 amino acids. Per the germline V gene, CDR1 is SEHNR and CDR2 is FQNEAQ (reference sequence). CDR3 sequence reads: CASSSGGVPKTEAFF. CDR3 nucleotide sequence: TGTGCCAGCAGCTCCGGTGGAGTTCCGAAAACTGAAGCTTTCTTT.

The chain carries TRBV12-3 or TRBV12-4 and TRBJ2-7; perhaps D is TRBD1 or TRBD2 (5 bases each). V lost 3 bases, J lost 2 bases, and 8 bases lay in between. The CDR3 extends over 13 amino acids. CDR3: CASSFGATYEQYF. In DNA form, the CDR3 reads TGTGCCAGCAGTTTCGGGGCAACCTACGAGCAGTACTTC.

The chain links TRBV7-8 to TRBJ1-1; D possibly corresponds to TRBD1 (6 bases). The CDR3 is 16 residues long. Germline values: CDR1 SGHVS, CDR2 FQNEAQ. The V end was cut by 5 bases, the J end by 4 bases, with 20 bases between. CDR3 DNA: TGTGCCAGCAGCCGTGAGTTTAACAGGGTCGGCACTGAAGCTTTCTTT. This codes for CASSREFNRVGTEAFF.

The chain recombines TRBV9 with TRBJ2-1; no clear D. The germline gives CDR1 SGDLS, CDR2 YYNGEE. V was cut by 4 bases and J by 0 bases, with 11 bases left in between. The CDR3 sequence is 15 residues long. The CDR3 nucleotides read TGTGCCAGCAGCCCCATAACCGGCTCCTACAATGAGCAGTTCTTC. Its protein is CASSPITGSYNEQFF.

This clone was found once. The chain recombines TRBV5-1 with TRBJ2-3, with 8 bases fitting TRBD2. Per germline, CDR1 SGHRS and CDR2 YFSETQ. The CDR3 length is 15 residues. The ends lost 3 bases at V and 5 bases at J; junction bases unmatched: 8. The CDR3 nucleotides are TGCGCCAGCAGCTCTCAGGCGGCGGGGGGAGATACGCAGTATTTT. Translation: CASSSQAAGGDTQYF.

The chain links TRBV6-1 to TRBJ1-6, with unresolved D. The length of the CDR3 is 12 residues. The V gene lost 0 bases and the J gene lost 10 bases, with 4 bases spanning the gap. In germline, CDR1 is MNHNS, CDR2 SASEGT. The CDR3 loop is CASSEAGSPLHF. For the CDR3, the DNA is TGTGCCAGCAGTGAAGCGGGGTCACCCCTCCACTTT.

With regard to this clone: This sample also contains other DNA sequences that code for the same CDR3. The CDR3 coding sequence is TGCGCCAGCAGCTTACTAGGAGACTACGAGCAGTACTTC. Translation gives CASSLLGDYEQYF. The V gene is TRBV5-1, the J gene TRBJ2-7, with D possibly TRBD2 on 5 matching bases. Germline CDR1 SGHRS, CDR2 YFSETQ. Trimming cost V 2 bases and J 3 bases, with 9 bases left between them. The CDR3 totals 13 residues.

The CDR3 reads CASRYSGPAYEQYF. DNA for the CDR3: TGTGCCAGCAGGTATTCAGGGCCAGCCTACGAGCAGTACTTC. The chain is built from TRBV27 and TRBJ2-7, with D possibly matching TRBD1 (5 bases). The length of the CDR3 is 14 residues. Germline V CDR1 and CDR2: MNHEY, SMNVEV (reference sequence). V was cut by 6 bases and J by 2 bases, with 14 bases left in between.

The chain recombines TRBV6-1 with TRBJ1-2; maybe TRBD1 (6 bases). V dropped 6 bases and J dropped 4 bases, with 9 bases sitting between them. The CDR3 is made up of 12 amino acids. Germline values: CDR1 MNHNS, CDR2 SASEGT. The CDR3 is CASRTGLYGYTF. The CDR3 DNA reads as TGTGCCAGCAGGACAGGACTCTATGGCTACACCTTC.

The V and J genes are TRBV28 and TRBJ2-7; D gene ambiguous. There are 14 residues in the CDR3. The germline V and J ends were trimmed by 3 bases and 7 bases, with 16 bases remaining between them. The germline CDR1 and CDR2 sequences are MDHEN and SYDVKM. The CDR3 reads CASSFLGSRLEQYF. The CDR3 DNA is TGTGCCAGCAGTTTTCTTGGCAGCCGCTTGGAGCAGTACTTC.

The V gene is TRBV28, the J gene TRBJ2-1, with 11 nucleotides matching TRBD2. The germline CDR1 and CDR2 sequences are MDHEN and SYDVKM. V lost 6 bases, J lost 8 bases, and 6 bases stayed unmatched. There are 14 residues in the CDR3. This chain's CDR3 is CASRLAGVWDEQFF. The CDR3 DNA follows: TGTGCCAGCAGACTAGCGGGAGTGTGGGATGAGCAGTTCTTC.

The chain employs TRBV19 and TRBJ1-2; tentative D call: TRBD1 (5 bases). Trimming took off 5 bases at V and 4 bases at J, with 11 bases between the two ends. This CDR3 contains 13 residues. Germline V lookup: CDR1 LNHDA, CDR2 SQIVND (reference sequence). This CDR3 reads CASSERGGYGYTF. CDR3 coding DNA: TGTGCCAGTAGTGAGAGGGGCGGCTATGGCTACACCTTC.

On this clone: In the same sample, other DNA sequences code for this CDR3. The chain links TRBV7-9 to TRBJ2-7; no clear D. The CDR3 is 14 residues long. CDR1 is SEHNR and CDR2 is FQNEAQ in the germline V gene (reference sequence). Trimming cost V 2 bases and J 2 bases, with 10 bases left between them. The CDR3 protein is CASSLSPGPYEQYF. The DNA of the CDR3 is TGTGCCAGCAGCTTAAGTCCAGGACCCTACGAGCAGTACTTC.

The count of this clone is one. The rearrangement uses TRBV7-8 and TRBJ2-1; D not certain. CDR1 is SGHVS, CDR2 FQNEAQ, per germline. Trimming took 5 bases from V and 5 from J, leaving 19 bases between them. The CDR3 is 16 residues long. This chain's CDR3 is CASSRKDGVPNNEQFF. In DNA form, the CDR3 reads TGTGCCAGCAGCCGTAAAGACGGAGTACCCAACAATGAGCAGTTCTTC.

The V and J genes are TRBV5-4 and TRBJ2-7; D possibly corresponds to TRBD2 (6 bases). The germline V and J ends were trimmed by 4 bases and 3 bases, with 14 bases remaining between them. Germline V gene data show CDR1 as SGHNT and CDR2 as YYREEE (reference sequence). The CDR3 is 14 residues long. The CDR3 DNA sequence: TGTGCCAGCAGCCTCCGGGACTCCGACTACGAGCAGTACTTC. Its protein is CASSLRDSDYEQYF.

The genes are TRBV4-3 and TRBJ1-2; the D gene is possibly TRBD1 (5 bases). This CDR3 has 13 residues. Between the trimmed V and J ends, which lost 0 bases and 14 bases, there was a span of 16 bases. CDR1 LGHNA and CDR2 YSLEER come from the germline V gene. CDR3 sequence (DNA): TGCGCCAGCAGCCAAGATCGGCCGGGGGAACGGACCTTC. Protein: CASSQDRPGERTF.

V usage is TRBV18 and J usage is TRBJ1-2; unclear D gene. Looked up from germline, CDR1 is KGHSH and CDR2 is LQKENI. CDR3 size: 16 residues. V was trimmed by 6 bases and J by 2 bases, leaving 19 bases between them. This chain's CDR3 is CASSLDQVPLNYGYTF. In nucleotides, the CDR3 is TGTGCCAGCTCTCTTGACCAGGTCCCTTTGAACTATGGCTACACCTTC.

The chain recombines TRBV30 with TRBJ1-4; D remains unclear. V was trimmed by 6 bases and J by 5 bases, leaving 13 bases between them. CDR3 length equals 13 residues. Germline CDR1 is GTSNPN and CDR2 is SVGIG (reference sequence). The CDR3 region is CACQLEQNEKLFF. The CDR3, as DNA: TGTGCCTGTCAGCTGGAACAGAATGAAAAACTGTTTTTT.

The chain has TRBV10-3 and TRBJ2-1, with 13 bases lining up with TRBD2. This CDR3 has 15 residues. Germline-derived CDR1 and CDR2 are ENHRY and SYGVKD. V shed 5 bases and J 8 bases; nucleotides not matched to a gene: 6. CDR3 region: CAISTTSGRSDEQFF. The CDR3 DNA reads as TGTGCCATCAGTACGACTAGCGGGAGGTCGGATGAGCAGTTCTTC.

The chain joins TRBV10-3 to TRBJ2-7, with a possible D match to TRBD1 (6 bases). The germline V and J ends were trimmed by 4 bases and 1 base, with 17 bases remaining between them. The CDR3 has 16 amino acids. CDR1 and CDR2 (germline): ENHRY, SYGVKD. DNA for the CDR3: TGTGCCATCAGTGGGGAAGGGACACTCAGTTCCTACGAGCAGTACTTC. Translated: CAISGEGTLSSYEQYF.

In DNA, the CDR3 is TGTGCCAGCAGCCAAGTCCCGGCAATAAGCTCTGGGGCCAACGTCCTGACTTTC. It encodes CASSQVPAISSGANVLTF. The rearrangement links TRBV3-1 (or the pseudogene TRBV3-2) to TRBJ2-6; no firm D call. V was pared by 1 base and J by 0 bases, with 13 bases between. Germline V lookup: CDR1 LGHDT, CDR2 YNNKEL (reference sequence). The CDR3 spans 18 residues.

In regard to this clone: Other DNA sequences in the sample encode the same CDR3. The chain has TRBV29-1 and TRBJ1-5; no reliable D call. CDR1 is SQVTM and CDR2 is ANQGSEA in the germline V gene. This CDR3 is 13 amino acids long. Between the trimmed V and J ends, which lost 5 bases and 0 bases, there was a span of 8 bases. CDR3 nucleotide sequence: TGCAGCGTTTCCCCCGGTAGCAATCAGCCCCAGCATTTT. This encodes CSVSPGSNQPQHF.